These T cell receptor beta chains were read from a single sample in a study of blood T cell repertoires in COVID-19. Some clones are missing from TCRdb's copy, which holds only in-frame ones; the method was immunoSEQ multiplex PCR. Altogether 85,000 or so clones are present, 86% being singletons, with the ten largest covering 25% to 30%. Input material: peripheral blood. The receptors derive from a man aged 45-60 years with active or convalescent COVID-19. Each CDR3 is given with its conserved first and last residue. The D gene is left open where the match is weak. Some rows have no size entry. The others give once, few or many, or a class for an expanded clone.

TRBD1 | TRBJ1-5 | TRBV30 | once | TGTGCCTGGAACCCTCGACAGGGGGGCAATCAGCCCCAGCATTTT | CAWNPRQGGNQPQHF
. | TRBJ1-1 | TRBV29-1 | . | TGCAGCGGTCAGGGTTGGGGTAACACTGAAGCTTTCTTT | CSGQGWGNTEAFF
TRBD1 | TRBJ1-2 | TRBV3-1/TRBV3-2 | . | TGTGCCAGCACCCTCACAGGGGCCCATGGCTACACCTTC | CASTLTGAHGYTF
. | TRBJ2-7 | TRBV5-4 | once | TGTGCCAGCAGCTTGGTGACGACCGTAGGCGGCGAGCAGTACTTC | CASSLVTTVGGEQYF
TRBD2 | TRBJ2-2 | TRBV28 | . | TGTGCCAGCAGCAGCGGACTAGCGGGTCGGGGGGAGCTGTTTTTT | CASSSGLAGRGELFF
. | TRBJ1-5 | TRBV11-2 | . | TGTGCCAGCAGCTTAGCCGAGGGTCAGCCCCAGCATTTT | CASSLAEGQPQHF
TRBD1 | TRBJ1-1 | TRBV6-5 | . | TGTGCCAGCAGCCGAACAGGGGCGGACACTGAAGCTTTCTTT | CASSRTGADTEAFF
TRBD2 | TRBJ2-7 | TRBV5-1 | . | TGCGCCAGCGCCCGACCAAGCGGGAGTTCCTACGAGCAGTACTTC | CASARPSGSSYEQYF
TRBD2 | TRBJ2-2 | TRBV28 | . | TGTGCCAGCAGGACCGGGACTAGCGGGAGCCTGGGGGAGCTGTTTTTT | CASRTGTSGSLGELFF
TRBD2 | TRBJ2-7 | TRBV7-9 | . | TGTGCCAGCAGCGAGGGGACTAGTCCCTACGAGCAGTACTTC | CASSEGTSPYEQYF
TRBD1 | TRBJ1-6 | TRBV5-6 | once | TGTGCCAGCAGCTTAAGACAGGGCTCTTATAATTCACCCCTCCACTTT | CASSLRQGSYNSPLHF
. | TRBJ1-6 | TRBV3-1/TRBV3-2 | . | TGTGCCAGCAGCCAAGGTCAGGCACTTAATTCACCCCTCCACTTT | CASSQGQALNSPLHF
TRBD1 | TRBJ2-1 | TRBV24-1 | . | TGTGCCACCAGTGATGATATGGACAGGCCCGAATGGTACAATGAGCAGTTCTTC | CATSDDMDRPEWYNEQFF
TRBD1 | TRBJ1-5 | TRBV24-1 | . | TGTGCCACCAGTGCTGGGGACAGGGGTGGCAATCAGCCCCAGCATTTT | CATSAGDRGGNQPQHF
. | TRBJ1-2 | TRBV6-5 | . | TGTGCCAGCAGGCCCCAGGGTAGTGCCTATGGCTACACCTTC | CASRPQGSAYGYTF
TRBD2 | TRBJ2-1 | TRBV5-1 | . | TGCGCCAGCAGCTGGGGACCCGGGGGGTCGACTGAGCAGTTCTTC | CASSWGPGGSTEQFF
. | TRBJ2-3 | TRBV19 | . | TGTGCCAGTAGTATAGCGGGAGACACAGATACGCAGTATTTT | CASSIAGDTDTQYF
. | TRBJ2-3 | TRBV5-1 | once | TGCGCCAGCAGCCTGGGGGCAGGGACTACCACAGATACGCAGTATTTT | CASSLGAGTTTDTQYF
TRBD2 | TRBJ2-5 | TRBV3-1/TRBV3-2 | few | TGTGCCAGCAGCCCCACTAGCGGGGGGGCCAGTGAGACCCAGTACTTC | CASSPTSGGASETQYF
TRBD1 | TRBJ2-2 | TRBV11-3 | . | TGTGCCAGCACCCGACAGGGAGATGACACCGGGGAGCTGTTTTTT | CASTRQGDDTGELFF
. | TRBJ1-3 | TRBV12-2 | . | TGTGCAAGTCGCTTAATGACAGTCCTCTCTGGAAACACCATATATTTT | CASRLMTVLSGNTIYF
TRBD1 | TRBJ2-1 | TRBV7-7 | . | TGTGCCAGCAGCCAGGACAGGTACAATGAGCAGTTCTTC | CASSQDRYNEQFF
TRBD1 | TRBJ2-6 | TRBV5-6 | . | TGTGCCAGCGGACAGGGATCCGGGGCCAACGTCCTGACTTTC | CASGQGSGANVLTF
. | TRBJ2-3 | TRBV5-6 | once | TGTGCCAGCAGCGTCCCGTGGGGCCATCCCTCTAGCACAGATACGCAGTATTTT | CASSVPWGHPSSTDTQYF
. | TRBJ2-7 | TRBV30 | . | TGTGCCTGGTACAGGGGAGGCTACGAGCAGTACTTC | CAWYRGGYEQYF
. | TRBJ1-5 | TRBV29-1 | . | TGCAGCGTTGGGGGCCTTAGCAATCAGCCCCAGCATTTT | CSVGGLSNQPQHF
TRBD2 | TRBJ2-3 | TRBV25-1 | . | TGTGCCAGCAGTGAGATGTCTAGCGGAGCTAGCACAGATACGCAGTATTTT | CASSEMSSGASTDTQYF
TRBD1 | TRBJ2-7 | TRBV5-5 | . | TGTGCCAGCAGCTTAGGACAGGGCCGGACGTACGAGCAGTACTTC | CASSLGQGRTYEQYF
TRBD2 | TRBJ2-5 | TRBV6-5 | few | TGTGCCAGCAGAGGGACTAACCAGGGGACCCAGTACTTC | CASRGTNQGTQYF
. | TRBJ1-1 | TRBV29-1 | . | TGCAGCGTTGAACTCGGCAGGGTAGGCACTGAAGCTTTCTTT | CSVELGRVGTEAFF
. | TRBJ1-2 | TRBV10-3 | once | TGTGCCATCAGTGAGTCGGAGAACAGGGTGAGGGGCTACACCTTC | CAISESENRVRGYTF
. | TRBJ1-6 | TRBV30 | few | TGTGCCTCTTACTCTCCGGACACGAGATCACCCCTCCACTTT | CASYSPDTRSPLHF
TRBD1 | TRBJ2-2 | TRBV5-1 | . | TGCGCCAGCATGGAGGACAGGAAGAACACCGGGGAGCTGTTTTTT | CASMEDRKNTGELFF
. | TRBJ1-5 | TRBV21-1 | . | TGTGCCAGCAGCAAAGCCCCCTGCCACAGGGGGCGACAGCCCCAGCATTTT | CASSKAPCHRGRQPQHF
TRBD2 | TRBJ2-1 | TRBV9 | . | TGTGCCAGCAGCGACAGCGGGGGGGGCTACAATGAGCAGTTCTTC | CASSDSGGGYNEQFF
TRBD2 | TRBJ2-7 | TRBV30 | . | TGTGCCTGGACCCCCCTTGGGACTAGCGGAACCTACGAGCAGTACTTC | CAWTPLGTSGTYEQYF
. | TRBJ2-7 | TRBV29-1 | few | TGCAGCGTTGATCTGACAGGCACCTACGAGCAGTACTTC | CSVDLTGTYEQYF
. | TRBJ1-4 | TRBV6-1 | . | TGTGCCAGCAGTGAAAACAGGGTTTTGTCTAATGAAAAACTGTTTTTT | CASSENRVLSNEKLFF
TRBD2 | TRBJ2-3 | TRBV7-6 | . | TGTGCCAGCAGCTTGGTAGCGGGAGGAGGAGATACGCAGTATTTT | CASSLVAGGGDTQYF
TRBD2 | TRBJ2-3 | TRBV18 | . | TGTGCCAGCTCACCTCCGGGACTAGCGGTAGATACGCAGTATTTT | CASSPPGLAVDTQYF
TRBD1 | TRBJ1-1 | TRBV6-6 | . | TGTGCCAGCAGTTATGGCGGGACAGATAAAGCTTTCTTT | CASSYGGTDKAFF
TRBD2 | TRBJ2-7 | TRBV7-9 | once | TGTGCCAGCAGCTCGACTAGCGGGCACTCCTACGAGCAGTACTTC | CASSSTSGHSYEQYF
TRBD1 | TRBJ2-2 | TRBV24-1 | . | TGTGCCACCGGGACAGCGAACACCGGGGAGCTGTTTTTT | CATGTANTGELFF
TRBD1 | TRBJ1-1 | TRBV5-1 | once | TGCGCCAGCAGCGCCACTACACTGGGACAGGGGATTGCTGAAGCTTTCTTT | CASSATTLGQGIAEAFF
TRBD1 | TRBJ1-6 | TRBV9 | . | TGTGCCAGCAGCGGCCGGACAGGGGGTATTTCACCCCTCCACTTT | CASSGRTGGISPLHF
. | TRBJ2-7 | TRBV3-1/TRBV3-2 | . | TGTGCCAGCAGCCCTCAGAAGCGTCGTCACGAGCAGTACTTC | CASSPQKRRHEQYF
. | TRBJ2-3 | TRBV28 | . | TGTGCCAGCAGTCTGACTAGTCACACAGATACGCAGTATTTT | CASSLTSHTDTQYF
TRBD1 | TRBJ2-4 | TRBV5-1 | . | TGCGCCAGCAGCTTGGGGGACAGAAGCAAAAACATTCAGTACTTC | CASSLGDRSKNIQYF
. | TRBJ2-7 | TRBV5-4 | . | TGTGCCAGCAGTCGAGACAGAGCCTCCTACGAGCAGTACTTC | CASSRDRASYEQYF
. | TRBJ1-5 | TRBV6-2/TRBV6-3 | . | TGTGCCAGCAGTTACGAGACAGGCTATCAGCCCCAGCATTTT | CASSYETGYQPQHF
. | TRBJ1-3 | TRBV4-3 | . | TGCGCCAGCAGCCAAGATCTCCGGGGTGTTGGGCTCACTGGAAATACCATATATTTT | CASSQDLRGVGLTGNTIYF
. | TRBJ2-5 | TRBV7-2 | once | TGTGCCAGCAGCTTCCTTTGGGGAGGCCAAGAGACCCAGTACTTC | CASSFLWGGQETQYF
. | TRBJ1-6 | TRBV18 | . | TGTGCCAGCTCACCACCGGGGCGGAATCTAGGTTCACCCCTCCACTTT | CASSPPGRNLGSPLHF
. | TRBJ2-7 | TRBV6-1 | . | TGTGCCAGCAGTGAGACCGGGACTTACATCTACGAGCAGTACTTC | CASSETGTYIYEQYF
TRBD1 | TRBJ1-1 | TRBV29-1 | once | TGCAGCGCCCGGACAGGGGAAGAGGCTGAAGCTTTCTTT | CSARTGEEAEAFF